The clone carrying this T cell receptor beta chain was seen repeatedly, ten times or more. Mismatch with germline at one junction end may stem from a read error. Previously described methods and listed TCR primers were used for bulk TCR libraries. TCRdb independently ran MiXCR on the PCR reads; one entry per CDR3 protein. Here the sample spans 250,000 to 350,000 distinct CDR3 sequences, around a fifth being singletons. Sorted naive CD8 T cells, about 17,000 to 1,000,000, were sequenced from 10%, 30% or 50% RNA. The authors sorted naive CD8 T cells as CD8+CD4-CCR7+CD45RA+. The length of the CDR3 is 12 residues. Looked up from germline, CDR1 is SEHNR and CDR2 is FQNEAQ (reference sequence). The data were obtained in a study of molecular identifiers for immune sequencing clone quantification.

The sequenced material came from naive CD8+ T cells from blood, with Jurkat cell RNA spiked in. Sample subset: FACS-sorted CD8+CD4-CCR7+CD45RA+ naive T cells. The chain joins TRBV7-9 to TRBJ2-1; 11 bases line up with TRBD2. This clonotype originated in a human donor in good health. Some libraries in this study had Jurkat cell RNA spiked in. CDR3 in amino acids: CASSQLAGELFF. CDR3 DNA sequence: TGTGCCAGCAGCCAACTAGCGGGGGAGCTGTTCTTC.